The 10 T cell receptor beta chains listed next were all sequenced from one sample in a study of T cell repertoires in cytomegalovirus infection. TCRdb reanalysed the reads using MiXCR and keeps one entry per CDR3 protein. Of more than 250,000 distinct CDR3 sequences listed, about 25% are singletons. These TCRs are of unknown antigen specificity. This specimen consisted of cultured PBMCs, obtained from culture after CMV antigen stimulation. These receptors were collected from a human donor in good health (CMV status not recorded). Some clones in this sample may be carry-over from other donors' samples.

The J gene is TRBJ2-1, the V gene TRBV2; TRBD2 matches at 8 bases. Trimming at V came to 2 bases and at J to 9 bases, leaving 9 bases not matched to a gene. Looked up from germline, CDR1 is SNHLY and CDR2 is FYNNEI. The CDR3 loop spans 15 amino acids. CDR3 sequence reads: CASSETGLAEGEQFF. CDR3 sequence (DNA): TGTGCCAGCAGTGAAACTGGACTAGCCGAGGGTGAGCAGTTCTTC.

Only a few counts were recorded for this clonotype. The chain recombines TRBV19 with TRBJ1-1, with 10 bases matching TRBD1. Germline CDR1 is LNHDA and CDR2 is SQIVND (reference sequence). Trimming at V came to 5 bases and at J to 4 bases, leaving 13 bases not matched to a gene. The CDR3 runs to 17 residues. CDR3 protein: CASSPVPGQGIGTEAFF. CDR3 DNA: TGTGCCAGTAGTCCAGTCCCGGGACAGGGGATAGGCACTGAAGCTTTCTTT.

This clonotype occurred many times. CDR3 in DNA: TGTGCCAGCAGCTTAGTTATTGGTGGGACTAGCGGGAGGACGAGGCAAGAGACCCAGTACTTC. Amino acids: CASSLVIGGTSGRTRQETQYF. The chain couples TRBV7-9 to TRBJ2-5; TRBD2 matches 15 bases. Trimming at V came to 1 base and at J to 2 bases, leaving 14 bases not matched to a gene. The CDR3 is 21 residues long. The germline gives CDR1 SEHNR, CDR2 FQNEAQ (reference sequence).

This chain joins TRBV6-1 and TRBJ1-4; D ambiguous. The CDR3 runs to 13 residues. V lost 10 bases and J 4 bases, leaving 13 bases between the germline ends. CDR1 is MNHNS, CDR2 SASEGT, per germline. The CDR3 bases are TGTGCCACCGCTCGACTGCGTAATGAAAAACTGTTTTTT. Its translation is CATARLRNEKLFF.

About this clonotype: A much larger clone differs by one base, so this may be a read error. The chain carries TRBV7-9 and TRBJ1-4; perhaps TRBD1 as D (6 bases). The CDR3 sequence is 14 residues long. From germline, CDR1 is SEHNR and CDR2 FQNEAQ (reference sequence). The CDR3 region is CASSPGRGNENLFF. DNA of the CDR3: TGTGCCAGCAGCCCAGGAAGGGGGAATGAAAACCTGTTTTTT. The variable domain in full, with the rest retrieved from reference TRBV7-9 and TRBJ1-4, is DTGVSQNPRHKITKRGQNVTFRCDPISEHNRLYWYRQTLGQGPEFLTYFQNEAQLEKSRLLSDRFSAERPKGSFSTLEIQRTEQGDSAMYLCASSPGRGNENLFFGSGTQLSVL.

There are a few counts of this clonotype. The rearrangement uses TRBV28 and TRBJ2-1; 11 bases map to TRBD2. Germline loops: CDR1 MDHEN, CDR2 SYDVKM. This CDR3 has 15 residues. V dropped 8 bases and J dropped 7; count of bases not matched to a gene: 10. The CDR3 nucleotides read TGTGCCAGCGGTCAGGCTAGCGGGAGGTGGAATGAGCAGTTCTTC. Amino acid sequence: CASGQASGRWNEQFF.

This clonotype was seen more than once but under ten times. The chain couples TRBV10-3 to TRBJ2-3; D gene uncertain. This CDR3 comprises 13 residues. V gave up 8 bases and J gave up 2 bases, with 11 bases separating them. CDR1 and CDR2 from the germline V gene are ENHRY and SYGVKD. The CDR3, as DNA: TGTGCCATCGAAGGATCCTCCACAGATACGCAGTATTTT. It encodes CAIEGSSTDTQYF.

The table lists this clonotype with a few counts. The rearrangement joins TRBV7-2 to TRBJ1-5; D is uncertain. Germline loops: CDR1 SGHTA, CDR2 FQGNSA. V lost 1 base to trimming and J lost 4 bases, with 11 bases between them. The CDR3 covers 15 residues. The CDR3 spells CASSLVAGNNQPQHF. The CDR3 coding sequence is TGTGCCAGCAGCTTAGTGGCCGGGAATAATCAGCCCCAGCATTTT. Looking up the rest from reference TRBV7-2 and TRBJ1-5 gives the full variable domain: GAGVSQSPSNKVTEKGKDVELRCDPISGHTALYWYRQSLGQGLEFLIYFQGNSAPDKSGLPSDRFSAERTGGSVSTLTIQRTQQEDSAVYLCASSLVAGNNQPQHFGDGTRLSIL.

This clonotype was seen a few times. This chain joins TRBV29-1 and TRBJ1-2, with 7 bases that match TRBD1. Germline CDR1 reads SQVTM; CDR2 reads ANQGSEA. With 2 bases clipped from V and 2 bases from J, the junction kept 5 bases outside the gene matches. The CDR3 runs 14 residues. The CDR3 sequence is CSVEIYRGNYGYTF. Here the CDR3 DNA reads TGCAGCGTTGAAATCTACAGGGGCAACTATGGCTACACCTTC.

This rearrangement joins TRBV30 to TRBJ1-6; TRBD1 agrees at 7 bases. The CDR3 contains 15 residues. Germline V gives CDR1 GTSNPN, CDR2 SVGIG (reference sequence). The V gene end was trimmed by 0 bases and the J gene end by 10 bases; junction bases not matched to a gene: 9. This CDR3 reads CAWSVGASGGSPLHF. The CDR3 DNA reads as TGTGCCTGGAGTGTCGGAGCTTCAGGGGGGTCACCCCTCCACTTT.